The 16 T cell receptor beta chains below come from one sample, sequenced in a study of low-dose radiotherapy and immunotherapy resistance in tumors. Both TCRalpha and TCRbeta chains were reverse transcribed with V-gene-specific primers. PCR amplification of the TCRs was performed with Phusion for 20 PCR cycles, and it relied on a constant-region primer together with a V-primer adapter. TCRdb reprocessed the reads via MiXCR and lists one record per CDR3 protein. The sample has about 9,800 distinct CDR3 sequences, about two fifths seen once. These receptors all stem from a human donor with advanced metastatic prostate, ovarian, gallbladder or colorectal cancer (not recorded which). This table probably holds off-target reads from a library built for another chain.

Points on this clonotype: Compared with germline, one end of the junction differs, possibly owing to a read error. The V gene is TRBV5-3, the J gene TRBJ2-7; either TRBD1 or TRBD2 may fit D (6 bases each). TRBV5-3 is labeled an ORF, and its function is uncertain. The CDR3 is 13 amino acids. The chain's CDR3 is CASSLTGAREQYF. Here the CDR3 DNA reads TGTGCCAGCAGCTTGACGGGGGCTCGGGAGCAGTACTTC.

The chain links TRBV5-4 to TRBJ2-7; no reliable D call. The CDR3 totals 14 residues. CDR1 is SGHNT, CDR2 YYREEE, per germline (reference sequence). Between the trimmed V and J ends, which lost 0 bases and 9 bases, there was a span of 16 bases. The CDR3 spells CASSLEYGPTRQYF. CDR3 nucleotides: TGTGCCAGCAGCTTGGAGTACGGACCTACGAGGCAGTACTTC.

This clonotype was seen only a few times. The chain has TRBV7-9 and TRBJ1-1, with 9 bases identical to TRBD1. After removal of 5 bases from V and 5 bases from J, the junction contained 3 bases not matched to a gene. The germline gives CDR1 SEHNR, CDR2 FQNEAQ (reference sequence). The CDR3 totals 13 residues. The chain's CDR3 is CASSMTGGTEAFF. The CDR3 DNA follows: TGTGCCAGCAGCATGACAGGGGGGACTGAAGCTTTCTTT.

The chain combines TRBV4-2 with TRBJ2-7; 8 bases align to TRBD1. Germline V gene lookup returns CDR1 LGHNA and CDR2 YNFKEQ. The CDR3 is made up of 15 amino acids. The J segment lost 3 bases and the V segment lost 4 bases, leaving 8 bases of the junction unmatched. CDR3: CASSRDRGGHYEQYF. CDR3 sequence (DNA): TGTGCCAGCAGCCGTGACAGGGGCGGTCACTACGAGCAGTACTTC.

V gene TRBV5-1 combines with J gene TRBJ2-5; 8 bases match TRBD2. V gave up 4 bases and J gave up 5 bases; unmatched junction bases: 7. The CDR3 totals 14 residues. Germline V lookup: CDR1 SGHRS, CDR2 YFSETQ. The CDR3 loop is CASSLGLGIETQYF. The CDR3 region has the DNA TGCGCCAGCAGCCTGGGACTAGGAATCGAGACCCAGTACTTC.

The chain links TRBV20-1 to TRBJ2-3; 11 bases match TRBD2. CDR1 and CDR2 from the germline V gene are DFQATT and SNEGSKA (reference sequence). This CDR3 is 15 amino acids long. The J segment lost 4 bases and the V segment lost 5 bases, leaving 8 bases of the junction unmatched. DNA for the CDR3: TGCAGTGCTGCAACACTAGCGGGGGCCTCAGATACGCAGTATTTT. Amino acid sequence: CSAATLAGASDTQYF.

CDR3: CASSIGGQGAFHEQYF. CDR3 DNA sequence: TGTGCCAGTAGTATAGGTGGACAGGGGGCTTTCCACGAGCAGTACTTC. The rearrangement links TRBV19 to TRBJ2-7, with TRBD1 identical over 11 bases. The CDR3 sequence is 16 residues long. With V trimmed by 1 base and J by 5 bases, 7 bases remained unmatched. Germline assignment: CDR1 LNHDA and CDR2 SQIVND (reference sequence).

V gene TRBV2 combines with J gene TRBJ2-6, with TRBD1 identical over 10 bases. This CDR3 comprises 17 residues. The junction had 7 bases not matched to a gene; V was cut back by 7 bases and J by 1 base. From germline, CDR1 is SNHLY and CDR2 FYNNEI. The DNA for the CDR3 is TGTGCCAGCACCCGGGACAGGGGATTGTCTGGGGCCAACGTCCTGACTTTC. It codes for CASTRDRGLSGANVLTF.

This chain links TRBV21-1 with TRBJ1-5; the table's D call of TRBD1 was not tested on the DNA. TRBV21-1 is tagged as a pseudogene. This CDR3 is built from 17 residues. The CDR3 is CASSKGKGRGRDQPQHF. In DNA, the CDR3 is TGTGCCAGCAGCAAAGGGAAGGGCAGGGGGCGAGATCAGCCCCAGCATTTT.

The chain links TRBV6-2 or TRBV6-3 to TRBJ2-1, with D perhaps TRBD2 (6 bases). This CDR3 is built from 15 residues. Germline assignment: CDR1 MNHEY and CDR2 SVGEGT. V was pared by 0 bases and J by 9 bases, with 15 bases between. The CDR3 coding sequence is TGTGCCAGCAGTTACTCGACTAGGAATTCCGGTGAGCAGTTCTTC. This translates into CASSYSTRNSGEQFF.

In its sample, this clonotype ranks as medium-sized. V is TRBV29-1 and J is TRBJ2-1; D is perhaps TRBD2 (6 bases). The V and J ends lost 4 bases and 7 bases respectively, with 11 bases between them. CDR1 is SQVTM, CDR2 ANQGSEA, per germline. The CDR3 has 12 residues. The CDR3 coding sequence is TGCAGCGTTGGGAGGGTGGGGAATGAGCAGTTCTTC. Translated, it gives CSVGRVGNEQFF.

This clonotype was recorded a few times. The CDR3 loop is CSASGGQGKHGYTF. The CDR3 DNA follows: TGCAGTGCTAGTGGCGGACAGGGTAAACATGGCTACACCTTC. The chain carries TRBV20-1 and TRBJ1-2; 8 bases fit TRBD1. The V gene end was trimmed by 3 bases and the J gene end by 6 bases; junction bases not matched to a gene: 9. Germline V gene lookup returns CDR1 DFQATT and CDR2 SNEGSKA (reference sequence). The CDR3 is 14 amino acids.

This clonotype occurred once. CDR3 in DNA: TGTGCCAGCCTAACAGCGGGAGGACAAGAGACCCAGTACTTC. Translating it yields CASLTAGGQETQYF. The rearrangement joins TRBV18 to TRBJ2-5; TRBD2 matches 9 bases. This CDR3 contains 14 residues. CDR1 KGHSH and CDR2 LQKENI come from the germline V gene. V lost 8 bases and J lost 2; bases outside the gene matches: 6.

This chain joins TRBV26 and TRBJ1-2. TRBV26 is classified as a pseudogene. The CDR3 is 11 amino acids. In nucleotides, the CDR3 is TGTGCCAGCCAACGTGCCTATGGCTACACCTTC. It is translated as CASQRAYGYTF.

The chain joins TRBV9 to TRBJ2-1; D is unresolved. V was cut by 4 bases and J by 9 bases, with 8 bases left in between. CDR1 and CDR2 from the germline V gene are SGDLS and YYNGEE. The CDR3 is 11 residues long. The CDR3 spells CASSLGPEQFF. The CDR3, as DNA: TGTGCCAGCAGCTTGGGTCCTGAGCAGTTCTTC.

The V call is TRBV28, the J call TRBJ2-3; 11 bases line up with TRBD2. Germline V CDR1 and CDR2: MDHEN, SYDVKM. V lost 3 bases to trimming and J lost 5 bases; unmatched junction nucleotides: 4. The CDR3 totals 15 residues. The CDR3 region has the DNA TGTGCCAGCAGTTTTAGCGGGAGGGCCTTAGATACGCAGTATTTT. This codes for CASSFSGRALDTQYF.